This TCR beta chain was profiled in a study of T cell responses to AZD1222 COVID-19 vaccine. For this clone: Its antigen remains unknown.

The CDR3 covers 11 residues. Per the germline V gene, CDR1 is LGHDT and CDR2 is YNNKEL (reference sequence). V was clipped by 1 base and J by 12 bases, with 9 bases between them. TCRdb keeps only in-frame clones here, not all; method: immunoSEQ multiplex PCR. Of under 120,000 clones in the sample, about 85% were seen once. Overall study results and limits: Possibly, clonal diversity was underestimated; donors were largely white British and included more females. Unmutated regions of variants are reportedly targeted by nearly half of spike-specific TCRs. Two doses of AZD1222 preceded a rise in Spike-specific TCR breadth and depth.

The input for sequencing was peripheral blood, taken 28 days after the second AZD1222 dose. This TCR was recovered from an adult who received the AZD1222 COVID-19 vaccine. The chain links TRBV3-1 (or the pseudogene TRBV3-2) to TRBJ1-1; D gene unclear. Written as DNA, the CDR3 is TGTGCCAGCAGCCAAGTGGACGGAACTTTCTTT. This sequence encodes CASSQVDGTFF.